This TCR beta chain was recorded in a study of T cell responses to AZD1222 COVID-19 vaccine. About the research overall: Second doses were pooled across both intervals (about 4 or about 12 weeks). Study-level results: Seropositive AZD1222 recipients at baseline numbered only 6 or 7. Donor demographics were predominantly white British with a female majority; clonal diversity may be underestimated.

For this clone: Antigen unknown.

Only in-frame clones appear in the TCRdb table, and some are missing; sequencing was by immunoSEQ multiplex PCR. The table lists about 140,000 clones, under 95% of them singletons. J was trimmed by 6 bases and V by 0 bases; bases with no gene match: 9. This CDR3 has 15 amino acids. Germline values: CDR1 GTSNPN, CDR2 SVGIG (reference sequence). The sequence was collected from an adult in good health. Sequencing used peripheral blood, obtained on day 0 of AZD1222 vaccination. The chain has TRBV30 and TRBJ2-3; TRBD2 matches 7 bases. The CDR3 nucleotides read TGTGCCTGGAGTGTAGGACTGGGGGAGGGTGATACGCAGTATTTT. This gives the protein CAWSVGLGEGDTQYF.